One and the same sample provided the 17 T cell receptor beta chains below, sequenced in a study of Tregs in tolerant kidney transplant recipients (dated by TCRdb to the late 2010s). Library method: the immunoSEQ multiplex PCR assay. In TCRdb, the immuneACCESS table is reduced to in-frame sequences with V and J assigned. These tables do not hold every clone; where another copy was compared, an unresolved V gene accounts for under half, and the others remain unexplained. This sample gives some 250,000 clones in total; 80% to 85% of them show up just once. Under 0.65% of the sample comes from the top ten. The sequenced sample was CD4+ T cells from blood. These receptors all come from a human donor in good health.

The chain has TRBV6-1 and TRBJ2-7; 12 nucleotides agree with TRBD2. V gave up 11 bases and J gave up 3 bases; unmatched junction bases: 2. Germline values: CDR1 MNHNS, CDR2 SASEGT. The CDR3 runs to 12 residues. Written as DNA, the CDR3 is TGTGCCTCGGGACTAGCGGGCTACGAGCAGTACTTC. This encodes CASGLAGYEQYF.

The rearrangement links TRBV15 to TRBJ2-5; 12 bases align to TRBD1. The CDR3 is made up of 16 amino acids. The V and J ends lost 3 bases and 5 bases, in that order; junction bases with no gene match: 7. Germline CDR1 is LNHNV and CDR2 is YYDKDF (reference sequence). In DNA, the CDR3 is TGTGCCACCAGCAGCCGGGACAGGGGGCTAGGGGAGACCCAGTACTTC. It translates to CATSSRDRGLGETQYF.

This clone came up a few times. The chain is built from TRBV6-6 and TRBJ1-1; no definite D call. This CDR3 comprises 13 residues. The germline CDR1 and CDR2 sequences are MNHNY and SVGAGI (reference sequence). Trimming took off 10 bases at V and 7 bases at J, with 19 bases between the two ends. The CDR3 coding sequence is TGTGCCACCACCATTCAGGATTCTGTTGAAGCTTTCTTT. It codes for CATTIQDSVEAFF.

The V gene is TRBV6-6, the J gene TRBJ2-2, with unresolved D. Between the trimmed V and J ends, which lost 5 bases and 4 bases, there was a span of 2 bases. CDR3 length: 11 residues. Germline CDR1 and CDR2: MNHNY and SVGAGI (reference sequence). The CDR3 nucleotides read TGTGCCAGCAGTATCACCGGGGAGCTGTTTTTT. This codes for CASSITGELFF.

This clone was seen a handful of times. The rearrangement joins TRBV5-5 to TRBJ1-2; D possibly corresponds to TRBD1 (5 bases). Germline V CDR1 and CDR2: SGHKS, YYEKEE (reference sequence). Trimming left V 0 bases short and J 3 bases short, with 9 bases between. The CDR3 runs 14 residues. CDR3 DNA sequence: TGTGCCAGCAGCTTGGGCCAGGGTTACTATGGCTACACCTTC. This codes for CASSLGQGYYGYTF.

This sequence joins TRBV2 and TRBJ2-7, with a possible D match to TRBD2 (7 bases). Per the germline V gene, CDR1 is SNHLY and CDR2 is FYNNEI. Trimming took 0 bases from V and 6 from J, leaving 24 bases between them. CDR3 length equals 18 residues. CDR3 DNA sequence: TGTGCCAGCAGTGAAGCGCTTCGGGGGGCCCACATTGAACGCGAGCAGTACTTC. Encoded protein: CASSEALRGAHIEREQYF.

This CDR3 is CASSWRWGETQYF. The CDR3 DNA reads as TGTGCCAGTAGTTGGCGGTGGGGAGAGACCCAGTACTTC. V is TRBV19 and J is TRBJ2-5; D ambiguous. This CDR3 has 13 amino acids. V was shortened by 5 bases and J by 4 bases, with 11 bases between the two germline ends. Looked up from germline, CDR1 is LNHDA and CDR2 is SQIVND (reference sequence). Together with reference TRBV19 and TRBJ2-5, the CDR3 gives the full variable domain: DGGITQSPKYLFRKEGQNVTLSCEQNLNHDAMYWYRQDPGQGLRLIYYSQIVNDFQKGDIAEGYSVSREKKESFPLTVTSAQKNPTAFYLCASSWRWGETQYFGPGTRLLVL.

The CDR3 region is CASRRQGGTGELFF. The CDR3 nucleotides are TGTGCCAGCAGAAGACAGGGGGGTACCGGGGAGCTGTTTTTT. The V and J genes are TRBV6-1 and TRBJ2-2; 9 bases fit TRBD1. This CDR3 is built from 14 residues. The germline V gene has CDR1 MNHNS and CDR2 SASEGT. The V and J ends lost 6 bases and 5 bases, in that order; junction bases with no gene match: 4.

As DNA, the CDR3 is TGTGCCAGCATCCCCCCGGGAAATAGGTACGAGCAGTACTTC. This sequence encodes CASIPPGNRYEQYF. V and J are TRBV7-8 and TRBJ2-7; weak D call: TRBD2 (5 bases). Germline V lookup: CDR1 SGHVS, CDR2 FQNEAQ. The germline V and J ends were trimmed by 7 bases and 4 bases, with 17 bases remaining between them. The CDR3 spans 14 residues.

CDR3 in DNA: TGTGCCAGCAGCTCCCGACAAGGTTCAGCCAGCACAGATACGCAGTATTTT. Its protein is CASSSRQGSASTDTQYF. The rearrangement joins TRBV7-9 to TRBJ2-3; D is undetermined. Trimming removed 4 bases from V and 0 bases from J, with 17 bases in between. The germline gives CDR1 SEHNR, CDR2 FQNEAQ (reference sequence). The CDR3 runs 17 residues.

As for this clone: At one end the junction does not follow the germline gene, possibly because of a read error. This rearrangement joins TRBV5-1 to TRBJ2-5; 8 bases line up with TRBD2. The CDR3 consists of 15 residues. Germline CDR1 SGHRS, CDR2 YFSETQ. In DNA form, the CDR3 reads TGCGCCAGCAGCTTGAAGGCGGGGGGCCAAGGGACCCAGTACTTC. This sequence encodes CASSLKAGGQGTQYF.

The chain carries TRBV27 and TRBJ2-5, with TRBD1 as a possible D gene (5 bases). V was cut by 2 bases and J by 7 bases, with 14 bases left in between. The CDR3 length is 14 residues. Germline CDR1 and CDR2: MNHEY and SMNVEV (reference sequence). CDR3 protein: CASSLTGPWGTQYF. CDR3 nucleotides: TGTGCCAGCAGTTTAACAGGACCCTGGGGGACCCAGTACTTC.

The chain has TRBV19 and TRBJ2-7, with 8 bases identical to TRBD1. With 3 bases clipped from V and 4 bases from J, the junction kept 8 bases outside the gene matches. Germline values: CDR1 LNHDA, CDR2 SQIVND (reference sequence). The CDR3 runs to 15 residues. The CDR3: CASSITAGGRYEQYF. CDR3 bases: TGTGCCAGTAGTATTACGGCAGGGGGCCGATACGAGCAGTACTTC.

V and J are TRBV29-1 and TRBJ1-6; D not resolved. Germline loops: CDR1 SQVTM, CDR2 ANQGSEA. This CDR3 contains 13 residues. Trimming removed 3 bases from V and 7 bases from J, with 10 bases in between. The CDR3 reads CSVETAANSPLHF. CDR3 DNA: TGCAGCGTTGAGACGGCAGCCAATTCACCCCTCCACTTT.

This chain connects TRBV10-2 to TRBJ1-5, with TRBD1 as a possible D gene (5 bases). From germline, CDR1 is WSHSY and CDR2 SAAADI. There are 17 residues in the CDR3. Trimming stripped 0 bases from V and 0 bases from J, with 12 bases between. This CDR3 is CASSESGGSPSNQPQHF. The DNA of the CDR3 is TGCGCCAGCAGTGAGTCGGGGGGGTCTCCTAGCAATCAGCCCCAGCATTTT.

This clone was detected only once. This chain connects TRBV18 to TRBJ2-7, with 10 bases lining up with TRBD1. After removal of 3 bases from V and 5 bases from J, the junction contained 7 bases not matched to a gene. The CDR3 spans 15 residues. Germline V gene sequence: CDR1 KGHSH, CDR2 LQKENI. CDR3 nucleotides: TGTGCCAGCTCACCGGGACAGGGGAACCGCGACGAGCAGTACTTC. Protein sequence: CASSPGQGNRDEQYF.

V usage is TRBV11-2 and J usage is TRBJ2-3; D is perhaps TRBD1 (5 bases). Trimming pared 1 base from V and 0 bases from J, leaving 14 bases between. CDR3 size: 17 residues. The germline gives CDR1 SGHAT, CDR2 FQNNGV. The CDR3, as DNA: TGTGCCAGCAGCTTAGGAACAGGCGCCCCTAGCACAGATACGCAGTATTTT. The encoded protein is CASSLGTGAPSTDTQYF.